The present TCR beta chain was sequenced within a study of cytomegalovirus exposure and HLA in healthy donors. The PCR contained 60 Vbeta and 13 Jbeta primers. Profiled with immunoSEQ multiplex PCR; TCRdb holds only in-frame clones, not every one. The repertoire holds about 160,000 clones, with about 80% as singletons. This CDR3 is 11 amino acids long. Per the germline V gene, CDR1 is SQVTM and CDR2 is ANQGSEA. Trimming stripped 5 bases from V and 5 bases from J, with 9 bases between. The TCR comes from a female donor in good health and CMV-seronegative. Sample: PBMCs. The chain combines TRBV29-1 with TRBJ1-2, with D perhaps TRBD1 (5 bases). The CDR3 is CSVFSGYGYTF. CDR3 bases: TGCAGCGTTTTCTCAGGGTATGGCTACACCTTC.